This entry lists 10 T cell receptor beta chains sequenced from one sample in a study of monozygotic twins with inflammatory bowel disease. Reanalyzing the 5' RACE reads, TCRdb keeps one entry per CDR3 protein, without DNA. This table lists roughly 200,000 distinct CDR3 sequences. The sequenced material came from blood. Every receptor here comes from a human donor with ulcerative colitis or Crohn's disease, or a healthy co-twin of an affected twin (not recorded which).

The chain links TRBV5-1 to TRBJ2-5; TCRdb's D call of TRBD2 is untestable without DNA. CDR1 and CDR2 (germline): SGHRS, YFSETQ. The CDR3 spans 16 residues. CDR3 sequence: CASSLQPSGLQETQYF.

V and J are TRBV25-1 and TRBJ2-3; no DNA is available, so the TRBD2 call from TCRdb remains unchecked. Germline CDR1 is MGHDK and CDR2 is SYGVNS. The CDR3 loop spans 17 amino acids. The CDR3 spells CASSVRRTSGGTDTQYF.

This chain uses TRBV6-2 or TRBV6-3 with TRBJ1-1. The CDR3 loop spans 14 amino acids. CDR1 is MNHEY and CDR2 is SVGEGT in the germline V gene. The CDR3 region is CASSYLQGRGEAFF.

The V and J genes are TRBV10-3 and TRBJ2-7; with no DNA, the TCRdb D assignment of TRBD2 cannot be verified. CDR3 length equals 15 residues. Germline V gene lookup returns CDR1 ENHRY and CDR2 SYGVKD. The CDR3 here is CAISESNGRADEQYF.

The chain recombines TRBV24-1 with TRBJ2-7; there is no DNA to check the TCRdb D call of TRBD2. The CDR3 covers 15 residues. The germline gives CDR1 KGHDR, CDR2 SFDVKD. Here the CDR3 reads CATSDPSSGSYEQYF.

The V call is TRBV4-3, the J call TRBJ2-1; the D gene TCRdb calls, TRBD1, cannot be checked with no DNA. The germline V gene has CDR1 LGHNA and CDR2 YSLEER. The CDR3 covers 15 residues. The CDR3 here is CASSRTGGSYNEQFF.

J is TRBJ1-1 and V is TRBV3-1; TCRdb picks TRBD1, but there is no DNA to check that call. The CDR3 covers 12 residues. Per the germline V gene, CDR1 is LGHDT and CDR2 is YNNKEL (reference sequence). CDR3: CASRLERGRAFF.

The CDR3: CASSRGILETQYF. The chain combines TRBV3-1 with TRBJ2-5. This CDR3 region has 13 residues. Germline values: CDR1 LGHDT, CDR2 YNNKEL (reference sequence).

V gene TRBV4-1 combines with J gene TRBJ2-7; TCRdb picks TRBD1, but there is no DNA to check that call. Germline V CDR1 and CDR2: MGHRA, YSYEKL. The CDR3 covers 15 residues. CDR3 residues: CASSQAFRGLGEQYF.

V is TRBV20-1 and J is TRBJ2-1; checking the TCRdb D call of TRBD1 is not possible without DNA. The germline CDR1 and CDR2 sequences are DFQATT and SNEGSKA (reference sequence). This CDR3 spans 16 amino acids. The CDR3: CSARDAQAGAGNEQFF.